One and the same sample provided the 10 T cell receptor beta chains below, sequenced in a study of T cell responses to AZD1222 COVID-19 vaccine (dated by TCRdb to about 2021). The time point label, as the study defines it: about 28 days (+/-7) after the second vaccine dose. Library generation was performed with the immunoSEQ multiplex PCR assay. The source is immuneACCESS, and TCRdb retained only in-frame sequences with V and J called. Part of the clones is not carried over; for the studies checked, unresolved V genes explain less than half of this, and the remainder is unexplained. Present in this sample are 250,000 to 300,000 clones, 94% of which were seen just once. Less than 0.65% of the sample is taken by the ten largest. The source material was peripheral blood, sampled 28 days after the second AZD1222 dose. Receptors originate from an adult who received the AZD1222 COVID-19 vaccine.

This clone was seen a single time. CDR3 residues: CASSLGLVARETQYF. The CDR3 region has the DNA TGTGCCAGCAGCTTAGGATTGGTAGCGCGAGAGACCCAGTACTTC. V usage is TRBV11-1 and J usage is TRBJ2-5; maybe TRBD2 (5 bases). Germline V CDR1 and CDR2: SGHAT, FQDESV (reference sequence). The CDR3 length is 15 residues. The germline V and J ends were trimmed by 1 base and 4 bases, with 13 bases remaining between them. Looking up the rest from reference TRBV11-1 and TRBJ2-5 gives the full variable domain: EAEVAQSPRYKITEKSQAVAFWCDPISGHATLYWYRQILGQGPELLVQFQDESVVDDSQLPKDRFSAERLKGVDSTLKIQPAELGDSAMYLCASSLGLVARETQYFGPGTRLLVL.

This clone appeared a few times. This chain joins TRBV7-3 and TRBJ2-7; no definite D call. The V gene lost 6 bases and the J gene lost 1 base, with 13 bases spanning the gap. CDR1 and CDR2 (germline): SGHTA, FQGTGA. The CDR3 is 14 residues long. Here the CDR3 reads CASRVEYPSYEQYF. The CDR3 DNA reads TGTGCCAGCAGAGTGGAATACCCTTCCTACGAGCAGTACTTC.

Points on this clone: The same CDR3 is also encoded by other DNA sequences in this sample. This chain joins TRBV18 and TRBJ2-7, with TRBD1 matching 9 bases. J lost 1 base, V lost 2 bases, and 0 bases had no gene match. The length of the CDR3 is 14 residues. Germline lookup yields CDR1 KGHSH and CDR2 LQKENI. This CDR3 is CASSPGTGSYEQYF. CDR3 DNA sequence: TGTGCCAGCTCACCAGGGACAGGGTCCTACGAGCAGTACTTC. The full variable domain, completed using reference TRBV18 and TRBJ2-7, is NAGVMQNPRHLVRRRGQEARLRCSPMKGHSHVYWYRQLPEEGLKFMVYLQKENIIDESGMPKERFSAEFPKEGPSILRIQQVVRGDSAAYFCASSPGTGSYEQYFGPGTRLTVT.

J is TRBJ2-7 and V is TRBV5-1; 10 bases are a match to TRBD1. CDR3 length: 16 amino acids. The V segment lost 4 bases and the J segment 5 bases; nucleotides outside the gene matches: 12. Germline CDR1 is SGHRS and CDR2 is YFSETQ. CDR3 nucleotides: TGCGCCAGCAGCCCGGGACAGGGGAAGGGATCGGACGAGCAGTACTTC. It is translated as CASSPGQGKGSDEQYF.

This chain uses TRBV18 with TRBJ1-2; 9 bases agree with TRBD1. The CDR3 covers 15 residues. Germline V gene data show CDR1 as KGHSH and CDR2 as LQKENI. Losses at the gene ends were 6 bases for V and 6 bases for J; bases not matched to a gene: 11. CDR3 amino acids: CASSSPGTGFDGYTF. The CDR3 nucleotides read TGTGCCAGCTCGTCCCCCGGGACAGGGTTCGATGGCTACACCTTC.

This clone was seen once. The CDR3 loop is CASSEDIAASSYEQYF. The CDR3 nucleotides read TGTGCCAGCAGTGAAGATATAGCGGCGAGCTCCTACGAGCAGTACTTC. The rearrangement joins TRBV6-1 to TRBJ2-7; D might be TRBD2 (6 bases). The ends were cut back, 1 base at V and 0 bases at J, with 13 bases in the middle. Germline assignment: CDR1 MNHNS and CDR2 SASEGT. The CDR3 loop spans 16 amino acids.

The V gene is TRBV28, the J gene TRBJ1-2, with D uncertain. This CDR3 contains 15 residues. Germline V CDR1 and CDR2: MDHEN, SYDVKM. V shed 2 bases and J shed 4 bases, with 14 bases lying between them. CDR3 sequence: CASSLLAERAYGYTF. In nucleotides, the CDR3 is TGTGCCAGCAGTTTACTGGCGGAGAGGGCCTATGGCTACACCTTC.

The genes are TRBV13 and TRBJ1-2; 9 nucleotides align to TRBD1. In germline, CDR1 is PRHDT, CDR2 FYEKMQ (reference sequence). This CDR3 contains 20 residues. V lost 2 bases and J lost 4; bases outside the gene matches: 20. CDR3 amino acids: CASSLFSGVGTGISPYGYTF. The CDR3, as DNA: TGTGCCAGCAGCTTATTTTCAGGTGTCGGGACAGGGATTTCTCCCTATGGCTACACCTTC.

This chain uses TRBV5-1 with TRBJ1-1; a weak D match, TRBD1 (6 bases). V was pared by 4 bases and J by 5 bases, with 15 bases between. The CDR3 covers 14 residues. Germline CDR1 reads SGHRS; CDR2 reads YFSETQ. CDR3 amino acids: CASSHYGGATEAFF. The CDR3 DNA reads as TGCGCCAGCAGCCACTACGGGGGCGCGACTGAAGCTTTCTTT.

The V and J genes are TRBV28 and TRBJ2-4; D may be TRBD2 (6 bases). Germline lookup yields CDR1 MDHEN and CDR2 SYDVKM. This CDR3 comprises 13 residues. The germline V and J ends were trimmed by 5 bases and 9 bases, with 14 bases remaining between them. The CDR3 spells CASSPPEGRIQYF. The CDR3 region has the DNA TGTGCCAGCAGTCCTCCGGAGGGACGCATTCAGTACTTC. The variable domain in full, completed from reference TRBV28 and TRBJ2-4, reads DVKVTQSSRYLVKRTGEKVFLECVQDMDHENMFWYRQDPGLGLRLIYFSYDVKMKEKGDIPEGYSVSREKKERFSLILESASTNQTSMYLCASSPPEGRIQYFGAGTRLSVL.